The entry below gives a single T cell receptor (beta chain) sequence along with its context. These data come from a study of OX40 agonist ivuxolimab in advanced cancers. As for the study in general: Every patient in dose escalation had hepatocellular carcinoma, melanoma, renal cell or head and neck cancer.

Measured with immunoSEQ multiplex PCR; TCRdb has only the in-frame clones, and not every one. The table shows approximately 40,000 clones, with roughly 78% occurring only once. The CDR3 spans 13 residues. CDR1 and CDR2 (germline): SQVTM, ANQGSEA. The V end was cut by 6 bases, the J end by 0 bases, with 11 bases between. This chain connects TRBV29-1 to TRBJ1-2; maybe TRBD1 (5 bases). The sample consisted of CD4+ or CD8+ T cells sorted from blood, taken in a trial of the OX40 agonist ivuxolimab. The TCR originated in an adult with an advanced solid tumor such as melanoma, head and neck, liver or kidney cancer. CDR3 bases: TGCAGCGTCCCAGGACAAGCTAACTATGGCTACACCTTC. Translated, it gives CSVPGQANYGYTF.